The rows below give T cell receptor beta chains drawn from one sample of a study of blood T cells in healthy people across ages. TCRdb called the 5' RACE reads again in MiXCR, with one record for every CDR3 protein. The data contain around 1,900,000 distinct CDR3 sequences, around 42% of them singletons. The sequencing sample was made of blood. The receptors were gathered from a human donor in good health. CDR3s include the opening cysteine and the closing phenylalanine or tryptophan. Fields, in order: clone size, V gene, D gene, J gene, CDR3 protein, CDR3 DNA. The D gene is left open where the match is weak. The listing skips clone size in some rows; elsewhere it reads once, few, many or a size class.

clone size: few
V gene: TRBV11-2
D gene: NA
J gene: TRBJ1-2
CDR3 protein: CASSSLKQAPNYGYTF
CDR3 DNA: TGTGCCAGCAGCTCCTTAAAACAGGCCCCTAACTATGGCTACACCTTC

clone size: NA
V gene: TRBV29-1
D gene: NA
J gene: TRBJ2-3
CDR3 protein: CSVVGQNLLTDTQYF
CDR3 DNA: TGCAGCGTTGTAGGACAGAACCTACTCACAGATACGCAGTATTTT

clone size: NA
V gene: TRBV2
D gene: NA
J gene: TRBJ2-1
CDR3 protein: CASRYLQGVISYNEQFF
CDR3 DNA: TGTGCCAGCAGATACTTACAGGGAGTAATTTCCTACAATGAGCAGTTCTTC

clone size: few
V gene: TRBV28
D gene: NA
J gene: TRBJ2-3
CDR3 protein: CASSPNLGFIDTQYF
CDR3 DNA: TGTGCCAGCAGTCCTAACCTAGGATTTATCGATACGCAGTATTTT

clone size: NA
V gene: TRBV6-2/TRBV6-3
D gene: NA
J gene: TRBJ2-4
CDR3 protein: CASSKSYTTLAKNIQYF
CDR3 DNA: TGTGCCAGCAGTAAAAGTTACACAACCCTCGCCAAAAACATTCAGTACTTC

clone size: few
V gene: TRBV29-1
D gene: NA
J gene: TRBJ2-5
CDR3 protein: CSVDAAHQETQYF
CDR3 DNA: TGCAGCGTCGACGCGGCTCACCAAGAGACCCAGTACTTC

clone size: NA
V gene: TRBV4-3
D gene: NA
J gene: TRBJ1-4
CDR3 protein: CASSQEVHPIPTNEKLFF
CDR3 DNA: TGCGCCAGCAGCCAAGAAGTCCACCCTATTCCAACTAATGAAAAACTGTTTTTT

clone size: NA
V gene: TRBV7-9
D gene: NA
J gene: TRBJ2-7
CDR3 protein: CASSFIENGYEQYF
CDR3 DNA: TGTGCCAGCAGCTTTATTGAAAATGGCTACGAGCAGTACTTC

clone size: NA
V gene: TRBV2
D gene: NA
J gene: TRBJ2-1
CDR3 protein: CASSPRGTRESEQFF
CDR3 DNA: TGTGCCAGCAGTCCCAGGGGGACTAGAGAGAGTGAGCAGTTCTTC

clone size: NA
V gene: TRBV7-6
D gene: TRBD1
J gene: TRBJ2-7
CDR3 protein: CASSFTGGVDEQYF
CDR3 DNA: TGTGCCAGCAGCTTCACAGGGGGAGTGGACGAGCAGTACTTC

clone size: few
V gene: TRBV7-6
D gene: NA
J gene: TRBJ1-1
CDR3 protein: CASSFLQGFGTEAFF
CDR3 DNA: TGTGCCAGCAGCTTTCTTCAGGGGTTCGGCACTGAAGCTTTCTTT

clone size: once
V gene: TRBV6-1
D gene: TRBD2
J gene: TRBJ2-5
CDR3 protein: CASTEGSGGDQETQYF
CDR3 DNA: TGTGCCAGCACGGAAGGTAGCGGGGGGGATCAAGAGACCCAGTACTTC

clone size: NA
V gene: TRBV7-2
D gene: NA
J gene: TRBJ1-1
CDR3 protein: CASSFWSAGAFF
CDR3 DNA: TGTGCCAGCAGCTTTTGGTCTGCGGGAGCTTTCTTT

clone size: NA
V gene: TRBV7-3
D gene: NA
J gene: TRBJ2-5
CDR3 protein: CASSRGVLETQYF
CDR3 DNA: TGTGCCAGCAGCAGGGGGGTATTGGAGACCCAGTACTTC

clone size: NA
V gene: TRBV20-1
D gene: TRBD2
J gene: TRBJ2-7
CDR3 protein: CSAQTSGESSYNEQYF
CDR3 DNA: TGCAGTGCCCAGACTAGCGGGGAGAGCTCCTACAATGAGCAGTACTTC

clone size: NA
V gene: TRBV7-8
D gene: TRBD2
J gene: TRBJ2-1
CDR3 protein: CASSLEIAGGLQPLLQETQFF
CDR3 DNA: TGTGCCAGCAGCTTAGAGATAGCGGGGGGACTCCAACCCCTCCTACAAGAGACCCAGTTCTTC

clone size: few
V gene: TRBV12-3/TRBV12-4
D gene: TRBD1
J gene: TRBJ1-2
CDR3 protein: CASKGTGGGGYTF
CDR3 DNA: TGTGCCAGCAAGGGGACAGGGGGAGGTGGCTACACCTTC

clone size: NA
V gene: TRBV7-9
D gene: NA
J gene: TRBJ2-7
CDR3 protein: CASSLAQKGSYEQYF
CDR3 DNA: TGTGCCAGCAGCTTAGCGCAGAAGGGCTCCTACGAGCAGTACTTC

clone size: NA
V gene: TRBV5-1
D gene: TRBD1
J gene: TRBJ1-1
CDR3 protein: CASSLTDRGMEAEAFF
CDR3 DNA: TGCGCCAGCAGCTTGACGGACAGGGGGATGGAAGCTGAAGCTTTCTTT

clone size: few
V gene: TRBV29-1
D gene: NA
J gene: TRBJ2-3
CDR3 protein: CSVHGTLTDTQYF
CDR3 DNA: TGCAGCGTTCACGGGACTCTCACAGATACGCAGTATTTT

clone size: few
V gene: TRBV6-2/TRBV6-3
D gene: TRBD2
J gene: TRBJ2-1
CDR3 protein: CASSQLAGGFNEQFF
CDR3 DNA: TGTGCCAGCAGTCAGCTAGCGGGGGGGTTCAATGAGCAGTTCTTC

clone size: NA
V gene: TRBV6-2/TRBV6-3
D gene: TRBD2
J gene: TRBJ2-5
CDR3 protein: CATAPGLAGKETQYF
CDR3 DNA: TGTGCCACGGCGCCAGGACTAGCGGGAAAAGAGACCCAGTACTTC

clone size: NA
V gene: TRBV10-2
D gene: NA
J gene: TRBJ1-2
CDR3 protein: CASSESVGAIGYTF
CDR3 DNA: TGCGCCAGCAGTGAATCGGTGGGGGCGATCGGCTACACCTTC

clone size: NA
V gene: TRBV21-1
D gene: NA
J gene: TRBJ1-1
CDR3 protein: CASSKMGAGTENTEAFF
CDR3 DNA: TGTGCCAGCAGCAAAATGGGGGCAGGGACAGAGAACACTGAAGCTTTCTTT

clone size: NA
V gene: TRBV24-1
D gene: NA
J gene: TRBJ2-3
CDR3 protein: CATSDLARLASTDTQYF
CDR3 DNA: TGTGCCACCAGTGATTTGGCGCGCCTGGCTAGCACAGATACGCAGTATTTT